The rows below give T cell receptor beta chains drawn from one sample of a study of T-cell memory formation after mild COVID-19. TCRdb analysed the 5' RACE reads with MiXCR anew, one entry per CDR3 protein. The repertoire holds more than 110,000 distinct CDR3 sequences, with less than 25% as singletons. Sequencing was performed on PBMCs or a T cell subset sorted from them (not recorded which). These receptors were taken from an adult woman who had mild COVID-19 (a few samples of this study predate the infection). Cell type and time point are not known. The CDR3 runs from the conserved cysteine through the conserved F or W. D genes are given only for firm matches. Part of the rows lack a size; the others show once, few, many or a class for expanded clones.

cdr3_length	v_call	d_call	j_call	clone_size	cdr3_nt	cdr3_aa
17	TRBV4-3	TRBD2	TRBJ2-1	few	TGCGCCAGCAGCCAAGGGATAGCGGGAGGTGCGGGCAATGAGCAGTTCTTC	CASSQGIAGGAGNEQFF
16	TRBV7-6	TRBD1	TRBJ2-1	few	TGTGCCAGCAGCCCTGGACAGGGGACCAGCGCCAATGAGCAGTTCTTC	CASSPGQGTSANEQFF
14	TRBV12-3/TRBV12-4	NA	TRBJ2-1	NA	TGTGCCAGCAGTCCCAAGGGACACAACAATGAGCAGTTCTTC	CASSPKGHNNEQFF
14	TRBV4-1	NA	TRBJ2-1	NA	TGCGCCAGCAGCCGTCCGGGTCCTTACAATGAGCAGTTCTTC	CASSRPGPYNEQFF
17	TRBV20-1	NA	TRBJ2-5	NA	TGCAGTGCTAGATCCCGGACAGTCTTAATCTCCCAAGAGACCCAGTACTTC	CSARSRTVLISQETQYF
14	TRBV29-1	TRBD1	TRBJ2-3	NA	TGCAGCGTTGCCGAGCAGGGGGGCACAGATACGCAGTATTTT	CSVAEQGGTDTQYF
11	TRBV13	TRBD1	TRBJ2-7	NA	TGTGCCTCCAGGGACAGAAACGAGCAGTACTTC	CASRDRNEQYF
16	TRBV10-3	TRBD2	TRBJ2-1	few	TGTGCCATCAGGGGGACTAGCGGGGGCCCCTACAATGAGCAGTTCTTC	CAIRGTSGGPYNEQFF
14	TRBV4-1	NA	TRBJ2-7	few	TGCGCCAGCAGCCAATCCGCAACAGGGATCGAGCAGTACTTC	CASSQSATGIEQYF
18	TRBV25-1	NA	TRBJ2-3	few	TGTGCCAGCAGTGAGGGGACTGGTTTATCATCTAGCACAGATACGCAGTATTTT	CASSEGTGLSSSTDTQYF
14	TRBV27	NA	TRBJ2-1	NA	TGTGCCAGCAGTCGGTTGGGTCGGGCGGATGAGCAGTTCTTC	CASSRLGRADEQFF
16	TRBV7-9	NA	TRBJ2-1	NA	TGTGCCAGCAGCTTAGCAGGTGGGGCCCTCTACAATGAGCAGTTCTTC	CASSLAGGALYNEQFF
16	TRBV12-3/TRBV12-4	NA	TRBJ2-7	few	TGTGCCAGCAGTTTGGCCGACTCACTAGTTTACTACGAGCAGTACTTC	CASSLADSLVYYEQYF
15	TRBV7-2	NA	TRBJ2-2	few	TGTGCCAGCAGCTTATCGGACTTCAACACCGGGGAGCTGTTTTTT	CASSLSDFNTGELFF
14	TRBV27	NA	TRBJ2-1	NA	TGTGCCAGCAGTTGGCGGGGATCATACAATGAGCAGTTCTTC	CASSWRGSYNEQFF
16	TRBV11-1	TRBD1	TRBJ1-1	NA	TGTGCCAGCAGCCGGGACAGGGTATGGCAGGGCACTGAAGCTTTCTTT	CASSRDRVWQGTEAFF
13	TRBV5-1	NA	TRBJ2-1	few	TGCGCCAGCAGCCCCCCCTCCTACAATGAGCAGTTCTTC	CASSPPSYNEQFF
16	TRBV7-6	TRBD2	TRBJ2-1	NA	TGTGCCAGCAGCTTAGATCCTAGCGGGCTTTACAATGAGCAGTTCTTC	CASSLDPSGLYNEQFF
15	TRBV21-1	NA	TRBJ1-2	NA	TGTGCCAGCAGCAAAGTCGGCAGGGGGCTTTGGGGCTACACCTTC	CASSKVGRGLWGYTF
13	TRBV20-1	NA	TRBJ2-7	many	TGCAGTGCTAGGTCTCCCGTAAACTACGAGCAGTACTTC	CSARSPVNYEQYF
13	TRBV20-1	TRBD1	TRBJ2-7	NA	TGCAGTGCTAGAGACTGGACAGGTTCCGAGCAGTACTTC	CSARDWTGSEQYF
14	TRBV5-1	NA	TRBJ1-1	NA	TGCGCCAGCAGCTTGAGGGGAATGGACACTGAAGCTTTCTTT	CASSLRGMDTEAFF
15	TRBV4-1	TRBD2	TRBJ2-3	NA	TGCGCCAGCAGCCAACGGTTAGCGGGGGTGGATACGCAGTATTTT	CASSQRLAGVDTQYF
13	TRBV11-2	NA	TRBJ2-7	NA	TGTGCCACCTCCGGGGTAAACCCCTACGAGCAGTACTTC	CATSGVNPYEQYF
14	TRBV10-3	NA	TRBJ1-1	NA	TGTGCCATCAGTGGGGTCTCGATGAACACTGAAGCTTTCTTT	CAISGVSMNTEAFF
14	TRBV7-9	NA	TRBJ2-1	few	TGTGCCAGCAGCTCTGGGACGGCGAACAATGAGCAGTTCTTC	CASSSGTANNEQFF
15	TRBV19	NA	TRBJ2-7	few	TGTGCCAGTAGTATAGACGGGGTAAGCTCCTACGAGCAGTACTTC	CASSIDGVSSYEQYF
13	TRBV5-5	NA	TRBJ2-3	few	TGTGCCAGCAGCTTGTGGGTGACAGATACGCAGTATTTT	CASSLWVTDTQYF